Listed below are T cell receptor beta chains from one sample, sequenced in a study of blood T cell repertoires in COVID-19. TCRdb's copy holds only in-frame clones and misses some; the assay was immunoSEQ multiplex PCR. The data contain 120,000 to 150,000 clones, around 84% of them singletons. The sequenced sample consisted of peripheral blood. The origin of the receptors is a woman aged 45-65 years with acute or convalescent COVID-19. The CDR3 runs from the conserved cysteine through the conserved F or W. The D gene is left open where the match is weak. Size is omitted from some rows. Given values are once, few, many or a class for expanded clones.

D: TRBD1; size: few; J: TRBJ1-1; V: TRBV14; CDR3: CASSQAGQGAIPGEAFF; DNA: TGTGCCAGCAGCCAAGCCGGACAGGGGGCAATACCGGGTGAAGCTTTCTTT
D: .; size: .; J: TRBJ1-3; V: TRBV6-5; CDR3: CASHGQTGNTIYF; DNA: TGTGCCAGCCATGGACAGACTGGAAACACCATATATTTT
D: .; size: .; J: TRBJ1-3; V: TRBV5-1; CDR3: CASSLDGAGNTIYF; DNA: TGCGCCAGCAGCTTAGATGGAGCTGGAAACACCATATATTTT
D: TRBD1; size: .; J: TRBJ2-5; V: TRBV5-1; CDR3: CASSLDRGIGTQYF; DNA: TGCGCCAGCAGCCTGGACAGGGGGATAGGGACCCAGTACTTC
D: .; size: .; J: TRBJ1-2; V: TRBV6-6; CDR3: CASSYSADNYGYTF; DNA: TGTGCCAGCAGTTACTCGGCAGATAACTATGGCTACACCTTC
D: TRBD1; size: .; J: TRBJ1-2; V: TRBV6-5; CDR3: CASSSQGDYGYTF; DNA: TGTGCCAGCAGTTCACAGGGGGATTATGGCTACACCTTC
D: .; size: .; J: TRBJ2-1; V: TRBV5-1; CDR3: CASISQGMLDDGEQFF; DNA: TGCGCCAGCATCTCACAGGGTATGTTGGATGATGGTGAGCAGTTCTTC
D: .; size: .; J: TRBJ1-5; V: TRBV27; CDR3: CASRLQGDQPQHF; DNA: TGTGCCAGCAGACTACAGGGTGACCAGCCCCAGCATTTT
D: TRBD2; size: .; J: TRBJ2-1; V: TRBV9; CDR3: CASSATGTSGGAVYEQFF; DNA: TGTGCCAGCAGCGCTACCGGGACTAGCGGGGGGGCCGTTTATGAGCAGTTCTTC
D: TRBD1; size: .; J: TRBJ1-2; V: TRBV25-1; CDR3: CASSEYADRADWYGYTF; DNA: TGTGCCAGCAGTGAATATGCCGACAGGGCTGATTGGTATGGCTACACCTTC
D: .; size: .; J: TRBJ1-1; V: TRBV4-3; CDR3: CASSPGGRNTEAFF; DNA: TGCGCCAGCAGCCCGGGGGGAAGGAACACTGAAGCTTTCTTT
D: .; size: .; J: TRBJ1-2; V: TRBV7-2; CDR3: CASSLDRSYGYTF; DNA: TGTGCCAGCAGCTTAGACAGATCCTATGGCTACACCTTC
D: .; size: .; J: TRBJ1-3; V: TRBV9; CDR3: CASSEAGIGNTIYF; DNA: TGTGCCAGCAGCGAGGCAGGGATTGGAAACACCATATATTTT
D: .; size: .; J: TRBJ1-1; V: TRBV4-3; CDR3: CASSPGDTEAFF; DNA: TGCGCCAGCAGCCCAGGGGACACTGAAGCTTTCTTT
D: .; size: .; J: TRBJ1-1; V: TRBV19; CDR3: CASRWGVAGSVQVNTEAFF; DNA: TGTGCCAGTAGATGGGGAGTTGCGGGTTCGGTACAAGTGAACACTGAAGCTTTCTTT
D: TRBD1; size: .; J: TRBJ2-5; V: TRBV2; CDR3: CASRGQVSTETQYF; DNA: TGTGCCAGCAGGGGACAGGTCTCGACGGAGACCCAGTACTTC
D: .; size: .; J: TRBJ2-5; V: TRBV6-5; CDR3: CASSPPGVRQETQYF; DNA: TGTGCCAGCAGTCCTCCCGGAGTCAGACAAGAGACCCAGTACTTC
D: .; size: .; J: TRBJ1-3; V: TRBV10-3; CDR3: CAIRSDSSGNTIYF; DNA: TGTGCCATCAGATCAGACAGTTCTGGAAACACCATATATTTT
D: TRBD2; size: .; J: TRBJ2-1; V: TRBV4-3; CDR3: CASSQGASGDFEQFF; DNA: TGCGCCAGCAGCCAGGGGGCTAGCGGGGACTTTGAGCAGTTCTTC
D: .; size: .; J: TRBJ1-1; V: TRBV12-3/TRBV12-4; CDR3: CASRPGTATEAFF; DNA: TGTGCCAGCAGACCGGGGACTGCCACTGAAGCTTTCTTT
D: TRBD2; size: .; J: TRBJ2-2; V: TRBV5-1; CDR3: CASSSGGLGTGELFF; DNA: TGCGCCAGCAGCAGCGGGGGGCTGGGCACCGGGGAGCTGTTTTTT
D: TRBD1; size: few; J: TRBJ2-5; V: TRBV29-1; CDR3: CSVARQGKETQYF; DNA: TGCAGCGTCGCCAGACAGGGAAAGGAGACCCAGTACTTC
D: .; size: .; J: TRBJ2-7; V: TRBV5-8; CDR3: CASSLAGGGHIIPYEQYF; DNA: TGTGCCAGCAGCTTGGCAGGTGGGGGACATATTATCCCCTACGAGCAGTACTTC
D: .; size: few; J: TRBJ2-2; V: TRBV9; CDR3: CASSVGPFVFGELFF; DNA: TGTGCCAGCAGCGTAGGGCCCTTTGTTTTCGGGGAGCTGTTTTTT
D: .; size: once; J: TRBJ1-3; V: TRBV18; CDR3: CASSLLPTERPGNTIYF; DNA: TGTGCCAGCTCACTCCTTCCGACCGAGCGACCGGGAAACACCATATATTTT
D: TRBD2; size: .; J: TRBJ2-2; V: TRBV28; CDR3: CASSLRDGGGTGELFF; DNA: TGTGCCAGCAGTTTGCGGGACGGGGGGGGCACCGGGGAGCTGTTTTTT
D: TRBD1; size: few; J: TRBJ1-2; V: TRBV11-2; CDR3: CASSLGPGQNYGYTF; DNA: TGTGCCAGCAGCTTAGGACCGGGACAGAACTATGGCTACACCTTC
D: .; size: .; J: TRBJ1-2; V: TRBV15; CDR3: CATSRPQGNYGYTF; DNA: TGTGCCACCAGCAGACCTCAGGGGAACTATGGCTACACCTTC
D: TRBD1; size: .; J: TRBJ1-1; V: TRBV7-6; CDR3: CASSSQGTGSTEAFF; DNA: TGTGCCAGCAGCTCCCAGGGGACAGGGTCTACTGAAGCTTTCTTT
D: TRBD1; size: .; J: TRBJ1-5; V: TRBV2; CDR3: CASSEGTGYSNQPQHF; DNA: TGTGCCAGCAGTGAAGGGACAGGGTATAGCAATCAGCCCCAGCATTTT
D: .; size: few; J: TRBJ2-7; V: TRBV9; CDR3: CASSVGADSYEQYF; DNA: TGTGCCAGCAGCGTAGGTGCAGATTCCTACGAGCAGTACTTC
D: TRBD1; size: once; J: TRBJ1-2; V: TRBV7-3; CDR3: CASSSTGGRGYTF; DNA: TGTGCCAGCAGCTCGACAGGGGGGCGAGGCTACACCTTC
D: .; size: .; J: TRBJ1-6; V: TRBV3-1/TRBV3-2; CDR3: CASSQGGAYNSPLHF; DNA: TGTGCCAGCAGCCAAGGCGGGGCCTATAATTCACCCCTCCACTTT
D: .; size: .; J: TRBJ2-5; V: TRBV21-1; CDR3: CASARRYRPTQETQYF; DNA: TGTGCCTCCGCACGTAGATACAGGCCTACTCAAGAGACCCAGTACTTC
D: TRBD1; size: .; J: TRBJ1-1; V: TRBV19; CDR3: CASQSTGGVTEAFF; DNA: TGTGCCAGTCAATCGACAGGGGGGGTAACTGAAGCTTTCTTT
D: .; size: .; J: TRBJ1-2; V: TRBV4-2; CDR3: CASSQAGGPGYGYTF; DNA: TGTGCCAGCAGCCAAGCGGGTGGCCCCGGGTATGGCTACACCTTC
D: .; size: .; J: TRBJ2-7; V: TRBV28; CDR3: CASRPQTYEQYF; DNA: TGTGCCAGCAGACCTCAGACTTACGAGCAGTACTTC
D: .; size: .; J: TRBJ1-2; V: TRBV7-9; CDR3: CASESNAGYGYTF; DNA: TGTGCCAGCGAATCCAATGCCGGCTATGGCTACACCTTC
D: .; size: once; J: TRBJ2-1; V: TRBV27; CDR3: CASSQTPNEQFF; DNA: TGTGCCAGCAGCCAAACACCGAATGAGCAGTTCTTC
D: .; size: .; J: TRBJ1-5; V: TRBV18; CDR3: CASSLPDQPQHF; DNA: TGTGCCAGCTCACTCCCCGATCAGCCCCAGCATTTT
D: .; size: .; J: TRBJ2-1; V: TRBV29-1; CDR3: CSASATDYNEQFF; DNA: TGCAGCGCTTCAGCGACGGACTACAATGAGCAGTTCTTC
D: .; size: once; J: TRBJ1-4; V: TRBV5-1; CDR3: CASSLTPSTNEKLFF; DNA: TGCGCCAGCAGCCTGACACCTTCAACTAATGAAAAACTGTTTTTT
D: .; size: .; J: TRBJ2-3; V: TRBV19; CDR3: CASSTRVYGDLPDTQYF; DNA: TGTGCCAGTAGTACCCGTGTTTACGGGGATCTCCCAGATACGCAGTATTTT
D: .; size: .; J: TRBJ1-2; V: TRBV29-1; CDR3: CSVGMPDSHYTF; DNA: TGCAGCGTTGGAATGCCGGACAGCCACTACACCTTC